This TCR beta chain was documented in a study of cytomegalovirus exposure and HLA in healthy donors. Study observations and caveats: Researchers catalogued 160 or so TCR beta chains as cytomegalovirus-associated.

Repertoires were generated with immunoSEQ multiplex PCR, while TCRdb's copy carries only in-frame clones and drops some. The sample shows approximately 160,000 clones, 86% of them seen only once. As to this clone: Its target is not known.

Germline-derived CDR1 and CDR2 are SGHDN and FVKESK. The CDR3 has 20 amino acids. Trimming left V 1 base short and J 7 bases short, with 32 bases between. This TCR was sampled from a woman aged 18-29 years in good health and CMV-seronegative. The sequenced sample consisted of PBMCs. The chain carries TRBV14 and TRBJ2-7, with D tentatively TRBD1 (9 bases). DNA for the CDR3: TGTGCCAGCAGCCAAGTTGCGCTCAGGGACAGGGCCGGGTCGGGAGGGGAGCAGTACTTC. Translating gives CASSQVALRDRAGSGGEQYF.